The 11 T cell receptor beta chains presented below share a single source sample, sequenced in a study of CD8+ T cells in alopecia areata. Sample treatment: oral pan-JAK inhibitor, 5-10 mg twice daily. Extracted from the samples, RNA was reverse transcribed into cDNA to serve as the sequencing template. The protocol was immunoSEQ multiplex PCR, while the TCRdb copy is restricted to in-frame clones and leaves out a portion. The data show over 250,000 clones, about 62% seen once. The source material was CD4+ T cells sorted from blood, sampled around week 54, from a patient treated with tofacitinib. The receptors come from a human donor with alopecia areata.

This clone appeared a single time. The chain links TRBV9 to TRBJ1-6; D gene ambiguous. CDR3 length equals 13 residues. Germline V gene sequence: CDR1 SGDLS, CDR2 YYNGEE. V gave up 4 bases and J gave up 10 bases, with 12 bases separating them. CDR3 protein: CASSPSWESPLHF. CDR3 DNA: TGTGCCAGCAGCCCGTCTTGGGAATCACCCCTCCACTTT.

J is TRBJ2-5 and V is TRBV30; no clear D. V shed 3 bases and J shed 2 bases, with 10 bases lying between them. CDR1 and CDR2 from the germline V gene are GTSNPN and SVGIG (reference sequence). The CDR3 contains 13 residues. CDR3 sequence: CAWRGLGQETQYF. The CDR3 DNA reads as TGTGCCTGGAGGGGGTTAGGGCAAGAGACCCAGTACTTC.

V and J are TRBV10-2 and TRBJ2-5; 7 bases align to TRBD1. Germline V lookup: CDR1 WSHSY, CDR2 SAAADI. This CDR3 region has 15 residues. The ends lost 4 bases at V and 2 bases at J; junction bases unmatched: 7. CDR3 in amino acids: CASSGDGTAQETQYF. The CDR3 DNA reads TGCGCCAGCAGTGGGGACGGGACAGCTCAAGAGACCCAGTACTTC.

The gene calls are TRBV7-9 and TRBJ1-2; perhaps TRBD1 as D (5 bases). CDR1 is SEHNR and CDR2 is FQNEAQ in the germline V gene (reference sequence). This CDR3 is built from 13 residues. Trimming pared 3 bases from V and 8 bases from J, leaving 13 bases between. CDR3 nucleotides: TGTGCCAGCAGCTTGGGGCACCCCGAGGGCTACACCTTC. Its translation is CASSLGHPEGYTF. Combining the CDR3 with reference TRBV7-9 and TRBJ1-2 gives the whole variable domain DTGVSQNPRHKITKRGQNVTFRCDPISEHNRLYWYRQTLGQGPEFLTYFQNEAQLEKSRLLSDRFSAERPKGSFSTLEIQRTEQGDSAMYLCASSLGHPEGYTFGSGTRLTVV.

J is TRBJ1-5 and V is TRBV30; the D gene is possibly TRBD1 (5 bases). Germline assignment: CDR1 GTSNPN and CDR2 SVGIG (reference sequence). The length of the CDR3 is 13 residues. The germline V and J ends were trimmed by 3 bases and 6 bases, with 12 bases remaining between them. CDR3 loop: CAWSSGSGQPQHF. Here the CDR3 DNA reads TGTGCCTGGAGCTCAGGGTCGGGTCAGCCCCAGCATTTT. Supplemented by reference TRBV30 and TRBJ1-5, the full variable domain reads SQTIHQWPATLVQPVGSPLSLECTVEGTSNPNLYWYRQAAGRGLQLLFYSVGIGQISSEVPQNLSASRPQDRQFILSSKKLLLSDSGFYLCAWSSGSGQPQHFGDGTRLSIL.

The genes are TRBV30 and TRBJ1-5; no definite D call. The CDR3 is 13 residues long. With 1 base removed from V and 4 bases from J, the gap between germline ends came to 8 bases. Germline CDR1 and CDR2: GTSNPN and SVGIG (reference sequence). CDR3 amino acids: CAWSDGVNQPQHF. Here the CDR3 DNA reads TGTGCCTGGAGTGACGGGGTTAATCAGCCCCAGCATTTT.

This chain joins TRBV9 and TRBJ2-5; D possibly corresponds to TRBD2 (6 bases). The CDR3 runs 14 residues. Trimming removed 4 bases at V and 1 base at J, with 11 bases between. Germline CDR1 reads SGDLS; CDR2 reads YYNGEE. The CDR3 protein is CASSTWGGQETQYF. The CDR3 DNA follows: TGTGCCAGCAGCACATGGGGAGGCCAAGAGACCCAGTACTTC.

This clone has just a few counts. CDR3 sequence reads: CSAKEYFDSGGPDTQYF. In nucleotides, the CDR3 is TGCAGCGCCAAGGAGTATTTCGATAGCGGGGGACCAGATACGCAGTATTTT. The V call is TRBV29-1, the J call TRBJ2-3; 9 bases match TRBD2. The junction had 18 bases not matched to a gene; V was cut back by 7 bases and J by 4 bases. The CDR3 loop spans 17 amino acids. Germline CDR1 reads SQVTM; CDR2 reads ANQGSEA.

The chain links TRBV5-4 to TRBJ2-1; 9 bases match TRBD2. CDR1 and CDR2 (germline): SGHNT, YYREEE (reference sequence). The CDR3 runs to 15 residues. V trimming: 5 bases; J trimming: 5 bases; junction bases outside the gene matches: 8. Here the CDR3 reads CASRRELAGNNEQFF. The CDR3 DNA reads as TGTGCCAGCAGACGGGAACTAGCGGGTAACAATGAGCAGTTCTTC.

The V gene is TRBV19, the J gene TRBJ1-1; D is possibly TRBD1 (5 bases). Germline CDR1 reads LNHDA; CDR2 reads SQIVND (reference sequence). V lost 5 bases and J lost 4, with 23 bases in between. CDR3 length equals 17 residues. The DNA for the CDR3 is TGTGCCAGTAGTCCCTTCCGAGGAGCCTCAGGGAGCACTGAAGCTTTCTTT. This codes for CASSPFRGASGSTEAFF.

The chain uses TRBV15 and TRBJ1-4; D might be TRBD1 (5 bases). CDR3 length: 17 residues. With 3 bases removed from V and 8 bases from J, the gap between germline ends came to 22 bases. CDR1 and CDR2 (germline): LNHNV, YYDKDF (reference sequence). The CDR3 is CATSRSRDQSWVEKLFF. CDR3 DNA sequence: TGTGCCACCAGCAGGTCCCGGGACCAATCCTGGGTGGAAAAACTGTTTTTT. Looking up the rest from reference TRBV15 and TRBJ1-4 gives the full variable domain: DAMVIQNPRYQVTQFGKPVTLSCSQTLNHNVMYWYQQKSSQAPKLLFHYYDKDFNNEADTPDNFQSRRPNTSFCFLDIRSPGLGDTAMYLCATSRSRDQSWVEKLFFGSGTQLSVL.